This entry concerns a single TCR beta chain. The data were obtained in a study of blood T cell repertoires in COVID-19. Across the study: Samples representing acute and convalescent COVID-19 were sourced from the United States, Italy and Spain. The analysed material was cDNA or gDNA that came from T cells, B-cell-depleted T cells, or PBMCs.

Original processing notes: Cell counts per sample came from amplifying reference gene primers. The protocol was immunoSEQ multiplex PCR, while the TCRdb copy is restricted to in-frame clones and leaves out a portion. V, J and clone size are taken as reported in that table, and D and trimming were inferred from the DNA itself. The table shows around 250,000 clones, with roughly 84% occurring only once. This CDR3 spans 17 amino acids. Trimming shortened V by 0 bases and J by 2 bases, and 13 bases separated the two germline ends. Germline V gene lookup returns CDR1 SEHNR and CDR2 FQNEAQ (reference sequence).

This sequence originates from a woman in her thirties or forties who had recovered from COVID-19. Sequenced material: peripheral blood. The chain has TRBV7-9 and TRBJ2-2; TRBD2 might be the D (5 bases). CDR3 sequence reads: CASSLARPGTNTGELFF. CDR3 DNA sequence: TGTGCCAGCAGCTTAGCCCGACCGGGAACCAACACCGGGGAGCTGTTTTTT.